These 16 T cell receptor beta chains came from one sample sequenced in a study of shared clonotypes between healthy human individuals. Sequencing was performed with immunoSEQ multiplex PCR; in TCRdb, only in-frame clones are kept and a portion is missing. The sample comprises hundreds of thousands of clones, around three quarters of which are singletons, and around 11% rests with the top ten. The sample taken for sequencing was PBMCs. The receptor source for this set is a woman aged 40-49 years in good health. Some clones in this sample may be carry-over from other donors' samples.

This rearrangement joins TRBV2 to TRBJ2-7; D might be TRBD1 (6 bases). CDR3 length: 13 residues. The V gene lost 6 bases and the J gene lost 2 bases, with 11 bases spanning the gap. Germline assignment: CDR1 SNHLY and CDR2 FYNNEI. CDR3 DNA sequence: TGTGCCAGCAGGGCGGACAGTCCCTACGAGCAGTACTTC. Protein product: CASRADSPYEQYF.

Written as DNA, the CDR3 is TGTGCCAGCAGTTTTGGGTACCAAGAGACCCAGTACTTC. Its protein product is CASSFGYQETQYF. The V call is TRBV27, the J call TRBJ2-5, with D uncertain. CDR3 size: 13 residues. V dropped 3 bases and J dropped 0 bases, with 5 bases sitting between them. The V gene's germline CDR1 is MNHEY and CDR2 SMNVEV (reference sequence).

This clone was seen a handful of times. This sequence joins TRBV19 and TRBJ1-1; 7 bases are a match to TRBD1. Per germline, CDR1 LNHDA and CDR2 SQIVND (reference sequence). This CDR3 spans 14 amino acids. J lost 0 bases, V lost 5 bases, and 3 bases had no gene match. CDR3 sequence reads: CASSAGQLNTEAFF. CDR3 nucleotides: TGTGCCAGTAGTGCGGGACAGTTGAACACTGAAGCTTTCTTT.

About this clone itself: The likely explanation is a read error, given a far larger clone one base away. The identical CDR3 is also encoded by other nucleotide sequences in the sample. V usage is TRBV30 and J usage is TRBJ1-2, with D uncertain. The CDR3 covers 13 residues. Germline V gene lookup returns CDR1 GTSNPN and CDR2 SVGIG (reference sequence). CDR3 in amino acids: CAWSVTRLYGYTF. In DNA, the CDR3 is TGCGCCTGGAGTGTAACCCGACTCTATGGCTACACCTTC. Complete variable domain (other parts from reference TRBV30 and TRBJ1-2): SQTIHQWPATLVQPVGSPLSLECTVEGTSNPNLYWYRQAAGRGLQLLFYSVGIGQISSEVPQNLSASRPQDRQFILSSKKLLLSDSGFYLCAWSVTRLYGYTFGSGTRLTVV.

Only one count was recorded for this clone. The chain links TRBV5-6 to TRBJ1-4; no firm D call. Germline CDR1 is SGHDT and CDR2 is YYEEEE. This CDR3 has 15 residues. V dropped 0 bases and J dropped 4 bases, with 10 bases sitting between them. This CDR3 is CASSLAGRGNEKLFF. Written as DNA, the CDR3 is TGTGCCAGCAGCTTGGCCGGGCGCGGTAATGAAAAACTGTTTTTT. Drawing the rest from reference TRBV5-6 and TRBJ1-4, the complete variable domain is DAGVTQSPTHLIKTRGQQVTLRCSPKSGHDTVSWYQQALGQGPQFIFQYYEEEERQRGNFPDRFSGHQFPNYSSELNVNALLLGDSALYLCASSLAGRGNEKLFFGSGTQLSVL.

This chain links TRBV6-1 with TRBJ2-1, with 8 bases identical to TRBD1. The CDR3 covers 13 residues. Germline V gene lookup returns CDR1 MNHNS and CDR2 SASEGT. V lost 5 bases, J lost 8 bases, and 5 bases stayed unmatched. CDR3 residues: CASSLDRGDEQFF. CDR3 coding DNA: TGTGCCAGCAGTCTCGACAGGGGCGATGAGCAGTTCTTC.

V usage is TRBV18 and J usage is TRBJ2-5, with TRBD1 matching over 7 bases. V shed 4 bases and J 2 bases; nucleotides not matched to a gene: 4. Germline V gene lookup returns CDR1 KGHSH and CDR2 LQKENI. The CDR3 length is 14 residues. CDR3 nucleotide sequence: TGTGCCAGCTCACTACAGGGGTATCAAGAGACCCAGTACTTC. Translating it yields CASSLQGYQETQYF.

Points on this clone: Other nucleotide sequences in the sample specify the same CDR3. This chain uses TRBV7-3 with TRBJ2-5; D remains ambiguous. Germline V gene sequence: CDR1 SGHTA, CDR2 FQGTGA. Trimming cost V 1 base and J 5 bases, with 8 bases left between them. CDR3 length equals 13 residues. The CDR3, as DNA: TGTGCCAGCAGCTTAAACGGTGGGGAGACCCAGTACTTC. Its protein is CASSLNGGETQYF.

The chain couples TRBV28 to TRBJ1-4; TRBD1 is a possible D gene (5 bases). This CDR3 has 11 residues. The germline V gene encodes CDR1 MDHEN and CDR2 SYDVKM. The germline V and J ends were trimmed by 5 bases and 14 bases, with 12 bases remaining between them. The CDR3: CASSEDISLFF. DNA of the CDR3: TGTGCCAGCAGTGAGGACATCTCGCTGTTTTTT.

V gene TRBV5-1 combines with J gene TRBJ1-1; maybe TRBD1 (5 bases). V dropped 4 bases and J dropped 7 bases, with 14 bases sitting between them. This CDR3 is built from 13 residues. The V gene's germline CDR1 is SGHRS and CDR2 YFSETQ. The CDR3 loop is CASSPNSGNEAFF. CDR3 sequence (DNA): TGCGCCAGCAGCCCGAATTCAGGGAATGAAGCTTTCTTT.

In this sample, this clone turned up many times. This chain uses TRBV10-3 with TRBJ2-3; D is perhaps TRBD1 or TRBD2 (6 bases each). V shed 6 bases and J shed 2 bases, with 12 bases lying between them. Germline-derived CDR1 and CDR2 are ENHRY and SYGVKD. This CDR3 is 14 amino acids long. CDR3 nucleotides: TGTGCCATCAGACAGGGACTGCCCACAGATACGCAGTATTTT. Translated: CAIRQGLPTDTQYF.

V and J are TRBV2 and TRBJ1-2; perhaps TRBD1 as D (6 bases). V gave up 6 bases and J gave up 1 base, with 9 bases separating them. The CDR3 has 13 residues. Germline loops: CDR1 SNHLY, CDR2 FYNNEI. The CDR3 DNA follows: TGTGCCAGCAGGTCGGACAGTAACTATGGCTACACCTTC. This gives the protein CASRSDSNYGYTF.

This chain joins TRBV7-9 and TRBJ1-2; 7 positions agree with TRBD1. This CDR3 is 16 amino acids long. V lost 2 bases, J lost 4 bases, and 10 bases stayed unmatched. Germline CDR1 reads SEHNR; CDR2 reads FQNEAQ (reference sequence). The CDR3 reads CASSLSMDRLFYGYTF. In DNA form, the CDR3 reads TGTGCCAGCAGCTTATCAATGGACAGGCTTTTCTATGGCTACACCTTC. Complete variable domain (other parts from reference TRBV7-9 and TRBJ1-2): DTGVSQNPRHKITKRGQNVTFRCDPISEHNRLYWYRQTLGQGPEFLTYFQNEAQLEKSRLLSDRFSAERPKGSFSTLEIQRTEQGDSAMYLCASSLSMDRLFYGYTFGSGTRLTVV.

This clone showed up just a few times. The junction does not match germline at one end; this may be a read error. This chain links TRBV7-3 with TRBJ2-5; D gene ambiguous. Germline CDR1 is SGHTA and CDR2 is FQGTGA. The CDR3 runs to 13 residues. The CDR3 region is CASSLSRQETRYF. Written as DNA, the CDR3 is TGTGCCAGCAGCTTAAGCCGGCAAGAGACCCGGTACTTC.

The rearrangement links TRBV9 to TRBJ2-2; D call uncertain. Germline V gene data show CDR1 as SGDLS and CDR2 as YYNGEE. The CDR3 has 15 amino acids. V lost 7 bases, J lost 0 bases, and 13 bases lay in between. CDR3 region: CASQGVGSNTGELFF. DNA of the CDR3: TGTGCCAGCCAAGGAGTGGGGTCGAACACCGGGGAGCTGTTTTTT.

The chain is built from TRBV28 and TRBJ1-5, with D maybe TRBD1 (5 bases). This CDR3 comprises 14 residues. Trimming took 7 bases from V and 11 from J, leaving 21 bases between them. Per the germline V gene, CDR1 is MDHEN and CDR2 is SYDVKM. The CDR3 is CASTRDPSDRAQHF. The CDR3 nucleotides are TGTGCCAGCACCCGGGACCCCAGTGATAGAGCCCAGCATTTT. The variable domain in full, completed from reference TRBV28 and TRBJ1-5, reads DVKVTQSSRYLVKRTGEKVFLECVQDMDHENMFWYRQDPGLGLRLIYFSYDVKMKEKGDIPEGYSVSREKKERFSLILESASTNQTSMYLCASTRDPSDRAQHFGDGTRLSIL.